These T cell receptor beta chains were read from a single sample in a study of Graves' ophthalmopathy and Graves' hyperthyroidism. TCRdb re-called the multiplex PCR reads with MiXCR, one entry per CDR3 protein. Counted here are about 1.1 million distinct CDR3 sequences, around a third occurring once; the ten biggest clones make up approximately 12%. Sequencing was carried out using peripheral blood or thyroid tissue (not recorded which). These receptors all stem from an adult man with Graves' hyperthyroidism. CDR3s include the opening cysteine and the closing phenylalanine or tryptophan. D genes are given only for firm matches. Expanded clones are given a class, and other clones once, few, many or no size at all.

size | J | D | V | DNA | CDR3
once | TRBJ1-2 | - | TRBV7-2 | TGTGCCAGCAGCTTAGCGGCGGAAAACTATGGCTACACCTTC | CASSLAAENYGYTF
- | TRBJ1-5 | - | TRBV4-3 | TGCGCCAGCAGCCAAGGGCTCACGGACAGTGGTGCTCAGCCCCAGCATTTT | CASSQGLTDSGAQPQHF
once | TRBJ2-7 | - | TRBV15 | TGTTCCACCAGCCGTACTCGGGGTTACGAGCAGTACTTC | CSTSRTRGYEQYF
few | TRBJ1-6 | TRBD1 | TRBV2 | TGTGCCAGCAGCTACGGGACAGTGACGAATTCACCCCTCCACTTT | CASSYGTVTNSPLHF
- | TRBJ1-2 | - | TRBV7-9 | TGTGCCAGCAGCTGGGACGGGCTCGGCGGCTACACCTTC | CASSWDGLGGYTF
- | TRBJ2-7 | - | TRBV12-3/TRBV12-4 | TGTGCCAGCAGCGTCACGAGGACCCCAGGGGAGCAGTACTTC | CASSVTRTPGEQYF
many | TRBJ2-7 | - | TRBV10-3 | TGTGCCATCAGTGGCTCCAGGGTCCTGGGCGAGCAGTACTTC | CAISGSRVLGEQYF
many | TRBJ1-2 | TRBD1 | TRBV29-1 | TGCAGCGTGGCCACAGGGGCACCTGGCTACACCTTC | CSVATGAPGYTF
- | TRBJ1-6 | - | TRBV7-3 | TGTGCCAGCAGCTTGAAGGGGGGCCTCGATTCACCCCTCCACTTT | CASSLKGGLDSPLHF
few | TRBJ2-5 | - | TRBV11-2 | TGTGCCAGCAGCGCCAGCCTCAGGGAGTCGGAGACCCAGTACTTC | CASSASLRESETQYF
many | TRBJ2-7 | - | TRBV7-2 | TGTGCCAGCAGCTTAAGGCGGGTCCACGAGCAGTACTTC | CASSLRRVHEQYF
many | TRBJ2-5 | - | TRBV7-2 | TGTGCCAGCGTCAGGTACCGAGAGACCCAGTACTTC | CASVRYRETQYF
many | TRBJ1-6 | - | TRBV19 | TGTGCCAGTAGTATCCCGGGCGGGAGGAGGAATTCACCCCTCCACTTT | CASSIPGGRRNSPLHF
many | TRBJ1-6 | TRBD1 | TRBV29-1 | TGCAGCGTTGGGGGGACAGATAATTCACCCCTCCACTTT | CSVGGTDNSPLHF
once | TRBJ2-7 | - | TRBV10-3 | TGTGCCATCAGTGATACTTCTGGGGGGTCGTCCTACGAGCAGTACTTC | CAISDTSGGSSYEQYF
few | TRBJ2-7 | - | TRBV6-5 | TGTGCCAGCAGTTACTCTGGTCCAAATACCTACGAGCAGTACTTC | CASSYSGPNTYEQYF
many | TRBJ1-2 | TRBD1 | TRBV25-1 | TGTGCCAGCAGTGAATATACAGGGGGCTTTGGCTACACCTTC | CASSEYTGGFGYTF
many | TRBJ2-7 | - | TRBV29-1 | TGCAGCGTTCTCTCAGGGACCTACGAGCAGTACTTC | CSVLSGTYEQYF
few | TRBJ2-5 | - | TRBV11-3 | TGTGCCAGCAGCCCCTCAGGGCAACAGACCCAGTACTTC | CASSPSGQQTQYF
- | TRBJ1-2 | - | TRBV5-6 | TGTGCCAGCAGCCCCAGCGGCCACTATGGCTACACCTTC | CASSPSGHYGYTF
many | TRBJ1-2 | TRBD1 | TRBV14 | TGTGCCAGCAGCCAAGGGGCAGGGGGCGTCTATGGCTACACCTTC | CASSQGAGGVYGYTF
few | TRBJ1-2 | - | TRBV6-5 | TGTGCCAGCAGTGGGTTGGACTATGGCTACACCTTC | CASSGLDYGYTF
- | TRBJ2-7 | - | TRBV29-1 | TGCAGCTGGGGGGACGGCCGCTCCTACGAGCAGTACTTC | CSWGDGRSYEQYF
- | TRBJ1-2 | - | TRBV7-2 | TGTGCCAGCAGCGTTCCGTCAGGGGACTATGGCTACACCTTC | CASSVPSGDYGYTF
many | TRBJ1-2 | - | TRBV7-2 | TGTGCCAGCAGCTTCCTCAACTATGGCTACACCTTC | CASSFLNYGYTF
- | TRBJ1-4 | TRBD1 | TRBV15 | TGTGCCACCAGCAGAGTTGGGACAGCTAATGAAAAACTGTTTTTT | CATSRVGTANEKLFF
few | TRBJ1-2 | TRBD1 | TRBV6-2/TRBV6-3 | TGTGCCAGCAGTTACTCTCGACAGGGCGCCTATGGCTACACCTTC | CASSYSRQGAYGYTF
- | TRBJ2-3 | - | TRBV9 | TGTGCCAGCAGCGGACAGCCAGATACGCAGTATTTT | CASSGQPDTQYF
once | TRBJ2-2 | TRBD2 | TRBV10-3 | TGTGCCATCAGCGGGGGGGGCATGAACACCGGGGAGCTGTTTTTC | CAISGGGMNTGELFF
many | TRBJ1-3 | - | TRBV7-6 | TGTGCCAGCAGCCGCTACACATACAGGAAGGGCTCTGGAAACACCATATATTTT | CASSRYTYRKGSGNTIYF
- | TRBJ1-1 | - | TRBV4-3 | TGCGCCAGCAGCCTCAGAGGAGGGGTTAGTCTGACTGAAGCTTTCTTT | CASSLRGGVSLTEAFF
many | TRBJ1-2 | - | TRBV7-9 | TGTGCCAGCAGCTCCCCGGGCGCAGACCCCTTGGGGGGCTACACCTTC | CASSSPGADPLGGYTF
- | TRBJ1-6 | TRBD1 | TRBV5-4 | TGTGCCAGCAGCGGGACAGCAGGGATGGCGAATTCACCCCTCCACTTT | CASSGTAGMANSPLHF
many | TRBJ1-6 | TRBD1 | TRBV11-2 | TGTGCCAGCAGCCAAACAGGGGGCGCGGGTTCACCCCTCCACTTT | CASSQTGGAGSPLHF
- | TRBJ1-1 | - | TRBV30 | TGTGCCTGGAGTGTTTTCGGGGGGAACACTGAAGCTTTCTTT | CAWSVFGGNTEAFF
- | TRBJ2-2 | - | TRBV3-1 | TGTGCCAGCAGCCAAGTTCGACAACTTAACACCGGGGAGCTGTTTTTT | CASSQVRQLNTGELFF
once | TRBJ1-4 | - | TRBV6-2/TRBV6-3 | TGTGCCAGCAGTCAGCGGAGTAACACCGGGGAAAAACTGTTTTTT | CASSQRSNTGEKLFF
- | TRBJ1-2 | - | TRBV20-1 | TGCAGTGCTAGAGATTATGGACCGACTAGCGGCTATGGCTACACCTTC | CSARDYGPTSGYGYTF
- | TRBJ1-4 | TRBD1 | TRBV7-2 | TGTGCCAGCAGCCTATACTCAGGGGGAAGAGGGTTTTTT | CASSLYSGGRGFF
- | TRBJ1-3 | - | TRBV25-1 | TGTGCCAGCAGTAATGGGGGTCGAGGAAACACCATATATTTT | CASSNGGRGNTIYF
once | TRBJ1-1 | - | TRBV29-1 | TGCAGCGTTGTCGGGGGGGGGGCTTTCTTT | CSVVGGGAFF
many | TRBJ2-7 | TRBD1 | TRBV7-8 | TGTGCCAGCAGCACCCGACAGGGGGGAGACGAGCAGTACTTC | CASSTRQGGDEQYF
- | TRBJ2-7 | TRBD1 | TRBV2 | TGTGCCAGCGGACAGGGGGCGGAGGAGCAGTACTTC | CASGQGAEEQYF
many | TRBJ1-2 | TRBD1 | TRBV7-2 | TGTGCCAGCAGCTTAGGACAGGGGGGGAATGGCTACACCTTC | CASSLGQGGNGYTF
many | TRBJ2-2 | TRBD2 | TRBV2 | TGTGCCAGCAGAATGAGCGGGAGTCACACCGGGGAGCTGTTTTTT | CASRMSGSHTGELFF
once | TRBJ2-5 | TRBD2 | TRBV7-2 | TGTGCCAGCAGGCGGAGCGGGGTGGAGACCCAGTACTTC | CASRRSGVETQYF
- | TRBJ1-6 | TRBD1 | TRBV25-1 | TGTGCCAGCAGTCTGGGACAGGGGGCGCGTGATTCACCCCTCCACTTT | CASSLGQGARDSPLHF
- | TRBJ2-5 | TRBD2 | TRBV6-1 | TGTGCCAGCAGTCATGCGGGACCCGGGACTAGGGATGTCTTC | CASSHAGPGTRDVF
many | TRBJ1-4 | - | TRBV4-3 | TGCGCCAGCAGCCAAAACACCGAGCGTGAAAAACTGTTTTTT | CASSQNTEREKLFF
many | TRBJ1-2 | TRBD1 | TRBV10-2 | TGTGCCAGCAGCGCCGGGACAGGGTACTATGGCTACACCTTC | CASSAGTGYYGYTF
many | TRBJ1-1 | TRBD1 | TRBV7-2 | TGTGCCAGCAGCTTGCTACAGGGGGCTGAAGCTTTCTTT | CASSLLQGAEAFF
- | TRBJ1-1 | TRBD1 | TRBV19 | TGTGCCAGCAGCCGCCGAGCCGGGACAGTGAACACTGAAGCTCTCTTT | CASSRRAGTVNTEALF
many | TRBJ1-4 | - | TRBV12-3/TRBV12-4 | TGTGCCAGCAGTTACCGGGACGGTAATGAAAAACTGTTTTTT | CASSYRDGNEKLFF